This T cell receptor beta chain was identified during a study of shared clonotypes between healthy human individuals. Study-wide context: The study used three CD4 naive, three CD4 memory, two CD8 naive and one CD8 memory plate per donor.

Sorted-subset replicate PCR reactions were performed with around 200 ng DNA, corresponding to some 32,000 T cell genomes. The repertoire was sequenced with immunoSEQ multiplex PCR; TCRdb's copy has only in-frame clones and lacks some. The sample includes around 2,000,000 clones, 90% to 95% of them seen just once. CD4+ cells were split into CD45RA+ naive and CD45RA-negative memory subsets. General observations from the study: Estimated richness values were generally larger in naive subsets than in memory subsets.

Details on this clone: The antigen remains undetermined. The same CDR3 also results from other DNA sequences found in this sample.

The receptor's source is a man younger than 30 in good health. Sequenced: naive CD4+ T cells sorted from blood. Subset denoted: CD45RA+ positively selected.

DNA for the CDR3: TGTGCCTGGAGTGGCGGGGGGGAAGCTTTCTTT. Translation gives CAWSGGGEAFF. The chain recombines TRBV30 with TRBJ1-1, with D perhaps TRBD1 (5 bases). V dropped 1 base and J dropped 8 bases, with 8 bases sitting between them. Germline V lookup: CDR1 GTSNPN, CDR2 SVGIG (reference sequence). The CDR3 has 11 amino acids.